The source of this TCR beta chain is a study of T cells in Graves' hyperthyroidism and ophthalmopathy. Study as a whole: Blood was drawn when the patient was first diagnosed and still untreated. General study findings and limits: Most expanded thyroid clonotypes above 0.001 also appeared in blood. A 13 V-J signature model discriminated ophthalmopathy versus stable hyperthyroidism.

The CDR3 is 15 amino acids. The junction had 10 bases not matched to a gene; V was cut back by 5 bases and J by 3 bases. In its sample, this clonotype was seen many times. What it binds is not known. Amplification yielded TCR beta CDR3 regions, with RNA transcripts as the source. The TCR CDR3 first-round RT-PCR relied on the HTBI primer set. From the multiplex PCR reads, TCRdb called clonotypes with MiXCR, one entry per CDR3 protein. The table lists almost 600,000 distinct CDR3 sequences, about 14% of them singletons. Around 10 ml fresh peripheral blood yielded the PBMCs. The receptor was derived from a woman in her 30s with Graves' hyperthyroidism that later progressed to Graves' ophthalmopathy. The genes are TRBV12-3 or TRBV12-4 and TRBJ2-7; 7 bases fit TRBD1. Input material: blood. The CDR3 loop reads CASSEDKGANYEQYF. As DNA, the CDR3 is TGTGCCAGCAGTGAGGACAAGGGGGCTAACTACGAGCAGTACTTC.